This passage covers 24 T cell receptor beta chains from one sample sequenced in a study of T cell responses to AZD1222 COVID-19 vaccine. Produced via immunoSEQ multiplex PCR; TCRdb's table is partial and in-frame only. The data contain some 150,000 clones, around 88% of them singletons. The source material was peripheral blood, sampled on day 0 of AZD1222 vaccination. The receptors derive from an adult in good health.

This clone was recorded once. V is TRBV5-6 and J is TRBJ1-2; 8 nucleotides align to TRBD1. The V gene's germline CDR1 is SGHDT and CDR2 YYEEEE. The CDR3 spans 16 residues. V lost 0 bases, J lost 3 bases, and 7 bases stayed unmatched. The CDR3 is CASSLAWGQADYGYTF. The CDR3 DNA is TGTGCCAGCAGCTTGGCCTGGGGACAGGCCGACTATGGCTACACCTTC.

A remark on this clone: Other DNA sequences within the sample encode an identical CDR3. This sequence joins TRBV6-1 and TRBJ2-5; 8 bases are a match to TRBD2. The junction had 3 bases not matched to a gene; V was cut back by 2 bases and J by 1 base. The CDR3 extends over 15 amino acids. Germline V gene sequence: CDR1 MNHNS, CDR2 SASEGT. This CDR3 is CASSELAGGQETQYF. In nucleotides, the CDR3 is TGTGCCAGCAGTGAACTTGCGGGGGGCCAAGAGACCCAGTACTTC.

CDR3 region: CASSIGTVYGYTF. The CDR3 nucleotides are TGTGCCAGTAGTATCGGGACCGTGTATGGCTACACCTTC. The gene calls are TRBV19 and TRBJ1-2; possibly TRBD1 for D (5 bases). Germline V gene lookup returns CDR1 LNHDA and CDR2 SQIVND (reference sequence). Between the trimmed V and J ends, which lost 3 bases and 5 bases, there was a span of 10 bases. The CDR3 extends over 13 amino acids. The whole variable domain, remainder taken from reference TRBV19 and TRBJ1-2, is DGGITQSPKYLFRKEGQNVTLSCEQNLNHDAMYWYRQDPGQGLRLIYYSQIVNDFQKGDIAEGYSVSREKKESFPLTVTSAQKNPTAFYLCASSIGTVYGYTFGSGTRLTVV.

The chain couples TRBV19 to TRBJ1-1; D not certain. V lost 5 bases to trimming and J lost 0 bases, with 7 bases between them. CDR1 and CDR2 from the germline V gene are LNHDA and SQIVND (reference sequence). The CDR3 extends over 13 amino acids. The CDR3 sequence is CASSYYLNTEAFF. In nucleotides, the CDR3 is TGTGCCAGTAGTTATTATCTGAACACTGAAGCTTTCTTT. Full variable domain (rest looked up from reference TRBV19 and TRBJ1-1): DGGITQSPKYLFRKEGQNVTLSCEQNLNHDAMYWYRQDPGQGLRLIYYSQIVNDFQKGDIAEGYSVSREKKESFPLTVTSAQKNPTAFYLCASSYYLNTEAFFGQGTRLTVV.

V gene TRBV5-1 combines with J gene TRBJ2-3, with 8 bases matching TRBD1. CDR1 is SGHRS, CDR2 YFSETQ, per germline. V shed 0 bases, J shed 6 bases, and the junction held 6 bases outside the gene matches. The CDR3 sequence is 15 residues long. The CDR3 sequence is CASSLARQGRDTQYF. The CDR3 nucleotides read TGCGCCAGCAGCTTGGCCCGACAGGGGCGGGATACGCAGTATTTT.

The chain is built from TRBV9 and TRBJ1-6; D unresolved. CDR1 is SGDLS and CDR2 is YYNGEE in the germline V gene. V was cut by 4 bases and J by 3 bases, with 14 bases left in between. This CDR3 contains 16 residues. Here the CDR3 reads CASSNLETRYNSPLHF. As DNA, the CDR3 is TGTGCCAGCAGCAACCTTGAGACACGCTATAATTCACCCCTCCACTTT.

The J gene is TRBJ1-2, the V gene TRBV6-5, with 9 bases identical to TRBD1. This CDR3 contains 15 residues. The J segment lost 6 bases and the V segment lost 2 bases, leaving 7 bases of the junction unmatched. Germline CDR1 and CDR2: MNHEY and SVGAGI. The CDR3 bases are TGTGCCAGCAGTTACAAGGGGACAGGGAGGAATGGCTACACCTTC. It is translated as CASSYKGTGRNGYTF.

The rearrangement joins TRBV30 to TRBJ2-7, with TRBD2 as a possible D gene (6 bases). In germline, CDR1 is GTSNPN, CDR2 SVGIG (reference sequence). The V gene lost 2 bases and the J gene lost 4 bases, with 18 bases spanning the gap. The CDR3 spans 15 residues. The CDR3 region is CAWSRAGTPLYEQYF. As DNA, the CDR3 is TGTGCCTGGAGTCGGGCGGGAACCCCTCTGTACGAGCAGTACTTC.

This chain joins TRBV7-2 and TRBJ1-6; D not certain. The CDR3 spans 13 residues. Germline lookup yields CDR1 SGHTA and CDR2 FQGNSA. The germline V and J ends were trimmed by 5 bases and 8 bases, with 10 bases remaining between them. As DNA, the CDR3 is TGTGCCAGCAGCACCCGTCGCGATTCACCCCTCCACTTT. Translating it yields CASSTRRDSPLHF.

This clone was seen only a few times. The chain carries TRBV9 and TRBJ2-2; 7 nucleotides match TRBD2. V lost 1 base, J lost 3 bases, and 0 bases stayed unmatched. The CDR3 totals 14 residues. Germline V gives CDR1 SGDLS, CDR2 YYNGEE. The CDR3 loop is CASSVLADTGELFF. The CDR3 bases are TGTGCCAGCAGCGTACTAGCGGACACCGGGGAGCTGTTTTTT.

The V call is TRBV6-5, the J call TRBJ1-2; no definite D call. The CDR3 loop spans 11 amino acids. Germline values: CDR1 MNHEY, CDR2 SVGAGI. V lost 10 bases and J 7 bases, leaving 13 bases between the germline ends. CDR3 region: CATSLGFGYTF. The CDR3 DNA reads as TGTGCCACGAGTTTAGGATTTGGCTACACCTTC.

The chain employs TRBV10-3 and TRBJ2-2, with D unresolved. From germline, CDR1 is ENHRY and CDR2 SYGVKD. The CDR3 has 13 residues. The germline V and J ends were trimmed by 5 bases and 5 bases, with 9 bases remaining between them. The CDR3 is CAISLHETGELFF. The CDR3 nucleotides are TGTGCCATCAGTTTACACGAGACCGGGGAGCTGTTTTTT.

The chain joins TRBV2 to TRBJ2-7, with a weak D call TRBD1 (6 bases). The CDR3 totals 15 residues. V lost 6 bases and J lost 3, with 18 bases in between. In germline, CDR1 is SNHLY, CDR2 FYNNEI. The DNA of the CDR3 is TGTGCCAGCAGCGAGACTTTACAGGGTCGCTACGAGCAGTACTTC. Protein: CASSETLQGRYEQYF. Full variable domain (outside the CDR3, taken from reference TRBV2 and TRBJ2-7): EPEVTQTPSHQVTQMGQEVILRCVPISNHLYFYWYRQILGQKVEFLVSFYNNEISEKSEIFDDQFSVERPDGSNFTLKIRSTKLEDSAMYFCASSETLQGRYEQYFGPGTRLTVT.

The V gene is TRBV27, the J gene TRBJ1-2; no firm D call. Germline CDR1 MNHEY, CDR2 SMNVEV (reference sequence). The CDR3 runs to 11 residues. Trimming left V 8 bases short and J 3 bases short, with 7 bases between. CDR3 in DNA: TGTGCCAGCGGGAACTACTATGGCTACACCTTC. Its translation is CASGNYYGYTF.

The chain is built from TRBV28 and TRBJ2-5, with D tentatively TRBD2 (5 bases). Trimming pared 11 bases from V and 1 base from J, leaving 8 bases between. The CDR3 is made up of 11 amino acids. Looked up from germline, CDR1 is MDHEN and CDR2 is SYDVKM. CDR3 DNA: TGTGCCGCGGGCCCCCAAGAGACCCAGTACTTC. This sequence encodes CAAGPQETQYF.

V and J are TRBV18 and TRBJ1-1; 9 nucleotides agree with TRBD1. The CDR3 is 16 amino acids. The V segment lost 1 base and the J segment 3 bases; nucleotides outside the gene matches: 6. Looked up from germline, CDR1 is KGHSH and CDR2 is LQKENI. The CDR3 DNA sequence: TGTGCCAGCTCACCACGATCGACAGGGGGGGACACTGAAGCTTTCTTT. Amino acids: CASSPRSTGGDTEAFF.

The chain links TRBV20-1 to TRBJ1-3, with D maybe TRBD1 (5 bases). This CDR3 spans 14 amino acids. The V gene's germline CDR1 is DFQATT and CDR2 SNEGSKA (reference sequence). V dropped 3 bases and J dropped 0 bases, with 9 bases sitting between them. This CDR3 reads CSASDQGSGNTIYF. Here the CDR3 DNA reads TGCAGTGCTAGTGATCAGGGCTCTGGAAACACCATATATTTT.

The genes are TRBV11-3 and TRBJ1-1, with 12 bases identical to TRBD1. The CDR3 is made up of 17 amino acids. CDR1 and CDR2 (germline): SGHNT, YENEEA. Trimming removed 6 bases from V and 5 bases from J; junction bases left unmatched: 13. The CDR3 nucleotides are TGTGCCAGCAGTCAGGGGCTGGGACAGGGGGCTAATACTGAAGCTTTCTTT. Encoded protein: CASSQGLGQGANTEAFF.

The chain carries TRBV24-1 and TRBJ2-3; D assignment may be TRBD1 or TRBD2 (5 bases each). The V gene lost 9 bases and the J gene lost 5 bases, with 14 bases spanning the gap. The CDR3 is 13 residues long. Germline CDR1 is KGHDR and CDR2 is SFDVKD. In DNA, the CDR3 is TGTGCCACCCGGGACGGCTCAGGAGATACGCAGTATTTT. Protein: CATRDGSGDTQYF.

The V gene is TRBV18, the J gene TRBJ2-5, with a weak D call TRBD1 (5 bases). Trimming stripped 8 bases from V and 2 bases from J, with 9 bases between. Germline assignment: CDR1 KGHSH and CDR2 LQKENI. This CDR3 is built from 12 residues. The CDR3 spells CASQRQQETQYF. In DNA, the CDR3 is TGTGCCAGCCAGAGACAGCAAGAGACCCAGTACTTC. Drawing the rest from reference TRBV18 and TRBJ2-5, the complete variable domain is NAGVMQNPRHLVRRRGQEARLRCSPMKGHSHVYWYRQLPEEGLKFMVYLQKENIIDESGMPKERFSAEFPKEGPSILRIQQVVRGDSAAYFCASQRQQETQYFGPGTRLLVL.

The chain recombines TRBV4-2 with TRBJ1-1; no firm D call. CDR1 and CDR2 (germline): LGHNA, YNFKEQ. This CDR3 is 15 amino acids long. V dropped 2 bases and J dropped 5 bases, with 15 bases sitting between them. CDR3: CASSQPGQTRTEAFF. In nucleotides, the CDR3 is TGTGCCAGCAGCCAACCGGGCCAAACGAGGACTGAAGCTTTCTTT.

The rearrangement links TRBV4-1 to TRBJ2-3; 9 bases are shared with TRBD2. Germline lookup yields CDR1 MGHRA and CDR2 YSYEKL. J lost 2 bases, V lost 4 bases, and 1 base had no gene match. The CDR3 is 14 amino acids. The CDR3, as DNA: TGCGCCAGCAGCCCTAGCGGGGACACAGATACGCAGTATTTT. Translated: CASSPSGDTDTQYF.

The gene calls are TRBV5-6 and TRBJ2-7; D remains ambiguous. Germline values: CDR1 SGHDT, CDR2 YYEEEE. CDR3 length: 12 residues. The V end was cut by 1 base, the J end by 5 bases, with 7 bases between. CDR3 sequence (DNA): TGTGCCAGCAGCTTGTACGGTGACGAGCAGTACTTC. Protein: CASSLYGDEQYF.

The chain carries TRBV6-5 and TRBJ1-2; a possible D gene is TRBD1 (6 bases). Germline V gives CDR1 MNHEY, CDR2 SVGAGI. The CDR3 length is 14 residues. The CDR3 protein is CASRGRSRNYGYTF. The CDR3 DNA reads as TGTGCTAGTAGGGGGAGATCTCGAAACTATGGCTACACCTTC.